The clone carrying this TCR beta chain turned up a few times. Its antigen is still unknown. Germline assignment: CDR1 SGHAT and CDR2 FQNNGV. The length of the CDR3 is 12 residues. V was clipped by 6 bases and J by 8 bases, with 11 bases between them. The data derive from a study of T-cell reconstitution after alpha-beta-depleted transplantation in children. General study results and limits: Expanded graft clones, several hundred of them, were reportedly the source of alpha-beta T cells about two months after transplant. Recipient T cells and thymic progenitors that survived gave rise to the high TCRbeta diversity observed at day 60 in some patients. Fresh T-cell production supplied most of the T-cell counts and diversity seen one year after transplant.

It was with unique molecular identifiers that the TCRbeta library was prepared. Via MiXCR, TCRdb re-called the PCR reads, giving one row per CDR3 protein. This sample has around 700,000 distinct CDR3 sequences, with 13% found just once. The sequenced sample was PBMCs, obtained before TCRalphabeta/CD19-depleted stem cell transplant. This clonotype was obtained from a girl under 10 years old with congenital amegakaryocytic thrombocytopenia, due to receive a stem cell transplant. The genes are TRBV11-2 and TRBJ2-1; the D gene is possibly TRBD2 (6 bases). The CDR3 DNA sequence: TGTGCCAGCAGTTCCGGGAGCTATGAGCAGTTCTTC. Translating gives CASSSGSYEQFF.